A single sample is the source of the 15 T cell receptor beta chains below, sequenced in a study of T cell changes during pregnancy in multiple sclerosis. TCRdb's copy holds only in-frame clones and misses some; the assay was immunoSEQ multiplex PCR. This sample yields 83,000 or so clones, of which roughly 94% are seen a single time; less than 2% belongs to the top ten. Sequencing used peripheral blood, obtained after pregnancy. The receptors stem from a female donor in good health, enrolled as a control in a pregnancy study.

The V call is TRBV5-1, the J call TRBJ2-1; D ambiguous. The CDR3 has 14 residues. V was pared by 0 bases and J by 0 bases, with 4 bases between. Per the germline V gene, CDR1 is SGHRS and CDR2 is YFSETQ. CDR3 sequence reads: CASSLEASYNEQFF. In DNA form, the CDR3 reads TGCGCCAGCAGCTTGGAAGCCTCCTACAATGAGCAGTTCTTC.

The chain couples TRBV5-1 to TRBJ2-5, with D perhaps TRBD2 (5 bases). The CDR3 sequence is 16 residues long. The V end lost 0 bases, the J end lost 6 bases, and 18 bases lay between the germline ends. Germline assignment: CDR1 SGHRS and CDR2 YFSETQ. The CDR3 sequence is CASSLGPRAGEKTQYF. As DNA, the CDR3 is TGCGCCAGCAGCTTGGGCCCGAGGGCCGGTGAGAAGACCCAGTACTTC.

This chain connects TRBV28 to TRBJ2-7; maybe TRBD2 (6 bases). Trimming removed 5 bases at V and 1 base at J, with 15 bases between. CDR1 is MDHEN and CDR2 is SYDVKM in the germline V gene. CDR3 length: 15 residues. The CDR3 reads CASSNPGAVSYEQYF. The CDR3 DNA is TGTGCCAGCAGTAATCCGGGAGCAGTTTCCTACGAGCAGTACTTC.

CDR3 residues: CASSSRQAGSNQPQHF. As DNA, the CDR3 is TGTGCCAGCAGCTCTCGACAGGCCGGTAGCAATCAGCCCCAGCATTTT. The V gene is TRBV7-6, the J gene TRBJ1-5; TRBD1 is a possible D gene (6 bases). The germline V gene encodes CDR1 SGHVS and CDR2 FNYEAQ. The V end lost 4 bases, the J end lost 0 bases, and 13 bases lay between the germline ends. The CDR3 spans 16 residues.

The chain links TRBV20-1 to TRBJ2-5; D is undetermined. CDR1 DFQATT and CDR2 SNEGSKA come from the germline V gene (reference sequence). The V end lost 3 bases, the J end lost 5 bases, and 7 bases lay between the germline ends. This CDR3 region has 11 residues. The CDR3 DNA sequence: TGCAGTGCTAGTAATCGGGAGACCCAGTACTTC. Protein product: CSASNRETQYF.

V and J are TRBV5-1 and TRBJ2-1; weak D call: TRBD1 (6 bases). Trimming took 3 bases from V and 5 from J, leaving 15 bases between them. From germline, CDR1 is SGHRS and CDR2 YFSETQ. There are 15 residues in the CDR3. The CDR3 DNA is TGCGCCAGCAGCTCCCCAGGGGTGGAGAACAATGAGCAGTTCTTC. This sequence encodes CASSSPGVENNEQFF.

The chain couples TRBV6-1 to TRBJ2-1; 10 nucleotides align to TRBD2. Germline V lookup: CDR1 MNHNS, CDR2 SASEGT. There are 17 residues in the CDR3. Unmatched junction bases numbered 11, after V lost 2 bases and J lost 7 bases. The CDR3 loop is CASSERLAGVFWNEQFF. The CDR3 DNA sequence: TGTGCCAGCAGTGAAAGGCTAGCGGGAGTATTTTGGAATGAGCAGTTCTTC.

The chain has TRBV5-1 and TRBJ2-1; TRBD1 might be the D (6 bases). The CDR3 length is 13 residues. Germline loops: CDR1 SGHRS, CDR2 YFSETQ. V was cut by 3 bases and J by 10 bases, with 14 bases left in between. CDR3 amino acids: CASSSGVAREQFF. CDR3 bases: TGCGCCAGCAGCTCAGGGGTCGCGCGGGAGCAGTTCTTC.

The CDR3 coding sequence is TGTGCCAGTAGTATACGGGAGTTCCCCTACGAGCAGTACTTC. Its protein is CASSIREFPYEQYF. The gene calls are TRBV19 and TRBJ2-7; D is possibly TRBD2 (6 bases). CDR3 length equals 14 residues. Trimming took 2 bases from V and 2 from J, leaving 10 bases between them. Germline lookup yields CDR1 LNHDA and CDR2 SQIVND (reference sequence).

The V and J genes are TRBV2 and TRBJ2-5; a weak D match, TRBD1 (6 bases). There are 13 residues in the CDR3. CDR1 is SNHLY and CDR2 is FYNNEI in the germline V gene. The V gene lost 6 bases and the J gene lost 5 bases, with 13 bases spanning the gap. The CDR3 loop reads CASRGAGGETQYF. In DNA form, the CDR3 reads TGTGCCAGCAGGGGGGCTGGTGGGGAGACCCAGTACTTC.

The chain recombines TRBV6-1 with TRBJ2-1; maybe TRBD2 (6 bases). This CDR3 is 15 amino acids long. The V gene's germline CDR1 is MNHNS and CDR2 SASEGT. V lost 5 bases, J lost 4 bases, and 15 bases lay in between. In DNA form, the CDR3 reads TGTGCCAGCAGTCCAGCAGACGGAGGGTACAATGAGCAGTTCTTC. Translating it yields CASSPADGGYNEQFF.

V usage is TRBV10-3 and J usage is TRBJ2-7; TRBD2 agrees at 8 bases. Unmatched junction bases numbered 13, after V lost 1 base and J lost 2 bases. The CDR3 totals 18 residues. From germline, CDR1 is ENHRY and CDR2 SYGVKD. This CDR3 reads CAISEYGSGEGIAYEQYF. The CDR3 region has the DNA TGTGCCATCAGTGAGTATGGTAGCGGGGAGGGTATCGCCTACGAGCAGTACTTC.

The CDR3 loop is CAISTSGNNEQFF. CDR3 nucleotide sequence: TGTGCCATCAGTACTAGCGGGAACAATGAGCAGTTCTTC. J is TRBJ2-1 and V is TRBV10-3; 10 bases fit TRBD2. This CDR3 comprises 13 residues. The ends lost 5 bases at V and 5 bases at J; junction bases unmatched: 0. The germline V gene has CDR1 ENHRY and CDR2 SYGVKD.

V is TRBV6-5 and J is TRBJ2-7, with 7 nucleotides matching TRBD2. The germline V gene encodes CDR1 MNHEY and CDR2 SVGAGI. The CDR3 runs 15 residues. V dropped 0 bases and J dropped 3; count of bases not matched to a gene: 5. The chain's CDR3 is CASSYSTAGSYEQYF. The CDR3 DNA sequence: TGTGCCAGCAGTTACTCGACAGCGGGAAGCTACGAGCAGTACTTC.

The genes are TRBV2 and TRBJ1-4, with D possibly being TRBD1 (5 bases). In germline, CDR1 is SNHLY, CDR2 FYNNEI. With 8 bases removed from V and 0 bases from J, the gap between germline ends came to 7 bases. This CDR3 has 13 residues. The CDR3 protein is CASQTATNEKLFF. The CDR3, as DNA: TGTGCCAGCCAGACAGCAACTAATGAAAAACTGTTTTTT.